This TCR beta chain was captured by sequencing in a study of OX40 agonist ivuxolimab in advanced cancers. At the level of the study: Two patients with cutaneous melanoma and one with hepatocellular carcinoma, three in total, showed partial responses. The study's findings and limits: There was clonal expansion of CD4+ and CD8+ blood T cells by week 6 at 0.1 to 3.0 mg/kg.

Produced via immunoSEQ multiplex PCR; TCRdb's table is partial and in-frame only. The table lists 60,000 to 80,000 clones, around 81% of them singletons, with 5.5% to 7% in the top ten. Concerning this clone: Its specificity is unknown.

Collection of blood occurred at baseline, at cycle 4 day 1, and at cycle 7 day 1. The germline V gene encodes CDR1 MDHEN and CDR2 SYDVKM. This CDR3 spans 13 amino acids. With V trimmed by 5 bases and J by 2 bases, 3 bases remained unmatched. This TCR was sampled from an adult with an advanced solid tumor such as melanoma, head and neck, liver or kidney cancer. The input for sequencing was CD4+ or CD8+ T cells sorted from blood, taken in a trial of the OX40 agonist ivuxolimab. J is TRBJ2-7 and V is TRBV28, with 7 bases identical to TRBD1. CDR3 DNA sequence: TGTGCCAGCAGTCCGGGACAGCCCTACGAGCAGTACTTC. This sequence encodes CASSPGQPYEQYF.